The rows below give T cell receptor beta chains drawn from one sample of a study of Graves' ophthalmopathy and Graves' hyperthyroidism. TCRdb re-derived calls from the multiplex PCR reads in MiXCR, one entry per CDR3 protein. Of over a million distinct CDR3 sequences listed, 36% are singletons. Sequencing was performed on peripheral blood or thyroid tissue (not recorded which). The receptors shown here come from an adult man with Graves' hyperthyroidism. Both conserved end residues are part of each CDR3. Each record gives: D gene, J gene, V gene, clone size, CDR3 protein, CDR3 DNA. D genes are given only for firm matches. Clone size is shown for a subset of rows, as once, few, many or a class of expanded clone.

- TRBJ2-5 TRBV11-2 - CASSLVMGVGTQYF TGTGCCAGCAGCTTAGTTATGGGGGTGGGGACCCAGTACTTC
TRBD2 TRBJ2-7 TRBV7-8 many CASSLDSGGPHYEQYF TGTGCCAGCAGCTTAGACAGCGGGGGACCTCACTACGAGCAGTACTTC
- TRBJ1-6 TRBV9 - CASSVASGGNSPLHF TGTGCCAGCAGCGTAGCTTCGGGGGGTAATTCACCCCTCCACTTT
- TRBJ2-3 TRBV7-6 few CASSSTGLDTQYF TGTGCCAGCAGCTCCACCGGCCTGGATACGCAGTATTTT
- TRBJ1-6 TRBV4-3 once CASSPGPGDGSPLHF TGCGCCAGCAGCCCGGGGCCAGGGGATGGCTCACCCCTCCACTTT
- TRBJ2-7 TRBV5-8 - CASSPGGRSSYEQYF TGTGCCAGCAGCCCTGGAGGGCGCTCCTCCTACGAGCAGTACTTC
- TRBJ2-6 TRBV7-9 - CASSARPGRAGANVLTF TGTGCCAGCAGTGCCCGGCCGGGCCGGGCTGGGGCCAACGTCCTGACTTTC
- TRBJ1-6 TRBV5-1 many CASSLLDSPLHF TGTGCCAGCAGTTTACTGGATTCACCCCTCCACTTT
- TRBJ2-7 TRBV7-8 many CASSFARDKKRYEQYF TGTGCCAGCAGCTTCGCCCGGGACAAGAAACGCTACGAGCAGTACTTC
- TRBJ2-7 TRBV10-2 once CASSAGPRGEQYF TGCGCCAGCAGTGCCGGACCCCGCGGCGAGCAGTACTTC
- TRBJ2-5 TRBV10-3 - CAISVGLLGDSQYF TGTGCCATCAGTGTAGGTCTACTGGGGGACTCCCAGTACTTC
TRBD2 TRBJ2-2 TRBV7-9 few CASRPPGLETSGELFF TGTGCCAGCAGACCCCCGGGACTAGAGACCTCCGGGGAGCTGTTTTTT
- TRBJ2-7 TRBV4-3 few CASSQDRKVTYEQYF TGCGCCAGCAGCCAAGATCGAAAGGTGACCTACGAGCAGTACTTC
TRBD2 TRBJ2-2 TRBV19 - CASTPLAGKNTGELFF TGTGCCAGTACTCCTTTAGCGGGAAAGAACACCGGGGAGCTGTTTTTT
- TRBJ1-4 TRBV13 few CASSHTGNRLEKLFF TGTGCCAGCAGCCATACAGGGAACCGACTGGAAAAACTGTTTTTT
- TRBJ1-4 TRBV7-8 - CASTDVGRDEKLFF TGTGCCAGCACCGATGTGGGCAGGGATGAAAAACTGTTTTTT
- TRBJ2-3 TRBV4-1 - CASSRIEFADTQYF TGCGCCAGCAGCCGTATCGAATTTGCAGATACGCAGTATTTT
- TRBJ1-6 TRBV10-2 - CASSEDRSSPLHF TGCGCCAGCAGTGAGGACAGGTCTTCACCCCTCCACTTT
- TRBJ1-5 TRBV6-4 few CASSYAGGHANQPQHF TGTGCCAGCAGTTACGCTGGGGGCCACGCAAATCAGCCCCAGCATTTT
- TRBJ2-7 TRBV10-2 - CASSARPRGFYEQYF TGCGCCAGCAGTGCTAGGCCTCGGGGATTCTACGAGCAGTACTTC
- TRBJ1-1 TRBV4-1 many CASSQGVRGPEAFF TGCGCCAGCAGCCAAGGCGTACGAGGTCCTGAAGCTTTCTTT
TRBD1 TRBJ1-2 TRBV20-1 - CSATGQGADGYTF TGCAGTGCGACGGGACAGGGGGCCGATGGCTACACCTTC
TRBD1 TRBJ1-6 TRBV10-3 - CAIRQTGDNSPLHF TGTGCCATCAGACAGACAGGGGACAATTCACCCCTCCACTTT
- TRBJ2-7 TRBV7-9 few CASSSGRERHEQYF TGTGCCAGCAGTTCGGGCAGGGAAAGACACGAGCAGTACTTC
- TRBJ1-2 TRBV10-3 many CAISESGGLNGYTF TGTGCCATCAGTGAGTCGGGGGGATTAAATGGCTACACCTTC
- TRBJ1-2 TRBV9 few CASSVDGAYGYTF TGTGCCAGCAGCGTAGACGGCGCCTATGGCTACACCTTC
- TRBJ1-3 TRBV29-1 - CSVEDVSPTAIYF TGCAGCGTTGAAGATGTCTCCCCGACAGCCATATATTTT
TRBD1 TRBJ1-1 TRBV7-8 - CASSLLRTGAAFF TGTGCCAGCAGCTTACTGAGGACAGGGGCCGCTTTCTTT
- TRBJ1-5 TRBV11-2 - CASSFRVPINQPQHF TGTGCCAGCAGTTTTCGGGTACCGATCAATCAGCCCCAGCATTTT